In this sample, the clone carrying this TCR beta chain turned up a few times. TCRdb used MiXCR to reprocess the 5' RACE reads, holding one entry per CDR3 protein. Altogether a few hundred thousand distinct CDR3 sequences are present, more than 20% being singletons, with the ten largest covering around 3%. This record comes from a study of identical twins. The CDR3 consists of 13 residues. Germline CDR1 reads MNHEY; CDR2 reads SVGEGT. These data also formed part of another study, on T cells expressing NK-cell markers.

The sequenced sample consisted of CD4+ T cells sorted from blood. The receptor comes from a woman under 30 in good health. The J gene is TRBJ2-2, the V gene TRBV6-2 or TRBV6-3; possibly TRBD2 for D (6 bases). CDR3 DNA sequence: TGTGTAGTTAGCGGAACGAACACCGGGGAGCTGTTTTTT. It codes for CVVSGTNTGELFF.